This entry concerns a single T cell receptor beta chain. Its matching antigen is unknown. This sample was taken from a study of OX40 agonist ivuxolimab in advanced cancers. Broader study findings: Averaged across samples, CD8+ T cells carried more expanded clones than CD4+ did. Partial responders dosed at 0.1-3.0 mg/kg displayed clonal expansion ranking among the lowest.

This table comes from immunoSEQ multiplex PCR, and its TCRdb copy is limited to in-frame clones, with some not included. The sample lists tens of thousands of clones, approximately 89% occurring once. V lost 7 bases to trimming and J lost 4 bases, with 19 bases between them. The CDR3 loop spans 15 amino acids. From germline, CDR1 is LNHDA and CDR2 SQIVND (reference sequence). This material consisted of CD4+ or CD8+ T cells sorted from blood, taken in a trial of the OX40 agonist ivuxolimab. The TCR was taken from an adult with an advanced solid tumor such as melanoma, head and neck, liver or kidney cancer. The chain uses TRBV19 and TRBJ1-2, with D possibly being TRBD1 (6 bases). The DNA for the CDR3 is TGTGCCAGTACCCACCCCTCCGCAGGGGCCTATGGCTACACCTTC. It is translated as CASTHPSAGAYGYTF.